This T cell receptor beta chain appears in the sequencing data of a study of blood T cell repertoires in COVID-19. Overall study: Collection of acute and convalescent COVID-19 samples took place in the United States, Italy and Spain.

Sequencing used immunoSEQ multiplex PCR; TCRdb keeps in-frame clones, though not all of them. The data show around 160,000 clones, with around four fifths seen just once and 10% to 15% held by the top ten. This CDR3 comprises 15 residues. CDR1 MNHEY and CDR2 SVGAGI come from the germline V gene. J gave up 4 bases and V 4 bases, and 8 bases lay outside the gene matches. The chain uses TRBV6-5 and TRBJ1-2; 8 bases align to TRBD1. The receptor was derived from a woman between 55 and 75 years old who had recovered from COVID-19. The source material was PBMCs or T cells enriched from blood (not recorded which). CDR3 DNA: TGTGCCAGCAGTTCGATCGGACAGGGTGGCTATGGCTACACCTTC. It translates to CASSSIGQGGYGYTF.